Each of the 10 T cell receptor beta chains below was sequenced from the same sample in a study of blood T cell repertoires in COVID-19. Profiled with immunoSEQ multiplex PCR; TCRdb holds only in-frame clones, not every one. The sample comprises fewer than 300,000 clones, roughly 90% of which are singletons, and over 2% rests with the top ten. Material for sequencing was PBMCs or T cells enriched from blood (not recorded which). These receptors originate from a woman aged 35 to 49 with acute COVID-19.

DNA of the CDR3: TGTGCCAGCAGCTCCCAGGTCGGGGGGGGCCTCGGCGAGCAGTACTTC. Amino acids: CASSSQVGGGLGEQYF. This rearrangement joins TRBV9 to TRBJ2-7; TRBD2 matches 8 bases. The CDR3 is 16 amino acids. V trimming: 4 bases; J trimming: 6 bases; junction bases outside the gene matches: 15. CDR1 and CDR2 (germline): SGDLS, YYNGEE.

V and J are TRBV5-1 and TRBJ1-1; D is perhaps TRBD1 (5 bases). The CDR3 has 14 amino acids. The V gene lost 4 bases and the J gene lost 3 bases, with 13 bases spanning the gap. Germline V gene data show CDR1 as SGHRS and CDR2 as YFSETQ. The DNA for the CDR3 is TGCGCCAGCAGCATAGGATTAGGGGACACTGAAGCTTTCTTT. Protein: CASSIGLGDTEAFF.

The chain links TRBV5-1 to TRBJ2-1; the match to TRBD2 covers 11 bases. The germline V gene has CDR1 SGHRS and CDR2 YFSETQ. The CDR3 consists of 15 residues. Unmatched junction bases numbered 4, after V lost 4 bases and J lost 4 bases. The CDR3 region is CASSLRLAGYNEQFF. In nucleotides, the CDR3 is TGCGCCAGCAGCCTACGACTAGCGGGGTACAATGAGCAGTTCTTC. The variable domain in full, completed from reference TRBV5-1 and TRBJ2-1, reads KAGVTQTPRYLIKTRGQQVTLSCSPISGHRSVSWYQQTPGQGLQFLFEYFSETQRNKGNFPGRFSGRQFSNSRSEMNVSTLELGDSALYLCASSLRLAGYNEQFFGPGTRLTVL.

The chain recombines TRBV9 with TRBJ1-4, with D maybe TRBD1 (5 bases). This CDR3 comprises 16 residues. Germline CDR1 SGDLS, CDR2 YYNGEE. With 0 bases removed from V and 3 bases from J, the gap between germline ends came to 12 bases. DNA for the CDR3: TGTGCCAGCAGCGTAGGGAGGGGATCGGCTAATGAAAAACTGTTTTTT. This sequence encodes CASSVGRGSANEKLFF.

The chain recombines TRBV9 with TRBJ1-2, with D unclear. CDR3 length: 15 amino acids. Germline CDR1 reads SGDLS; CDR2 reads YYNGEE. Trimming removed 4 bases at V and 7 bases at J, with 20 bases between. CDR3 region: CASSPRDVVLGGYTF. DNA for the CDR3: TGTGCCAGCAGCCCACGGGATGTAGTGCTCGGTGGCTACACCTTC. The full variable domain, its missing parts supplied by reference TRBV9 and TRBJ1-2, is DSGVTQTPKHLITATGQRVTLRCSPRSGDLSVYWYQQSLDQGLQFLIQYYNGEERAKGNILERFSAQQFPDLHSELNLSSLELGDSALYFCASSPRDVVLGGYTFGSGTRLTVV.

This chain joins TRBV11-2 and TRBJ2-5; weak D call: TRBD2 (6 bases). Trimming stripped 4 bases from V and 5 bases from J, with 17 bases between. Per germline, CDR1 SGHAT and CDR2 FQNNGV. The CDR3 has 15 amino acids. The CDR3, as DNA: TGTGCCAGCAGCTCCCTTGGGGGGTTGGGGGAGACCCAGTACTTC. Its protein is CASSSLGGLGETQYF.

V usage is TRBV30 and J usage is TRBJ2-6, with TRBD1 matching over 9 bases. The CDR3 loop spans 18 amino acids. CDR1 is GTSNPN, CDR2 SVGIG, per germline (reference sequence). The junction had 11 bases not matched to a gene; V was cut back by 5 bases and J by 0 bases. The CDR3 DNA follows: TGTGCCTGGCGGTTATCCGGGACAGGGTTCTCTGGGGCCAACGTCCTGACTTTC. Translation: CAWRLSGTGFSGANVLTF.

This clone occurred once. V and J are TRBV27 and TRBJ1-1; D possibly corresponds to TRBD1 (6 bases). Germline CDR1 reads MNHEY; CDR2 reads SMNVEV (reference sequence). The CDR3 is 15 amino acids. The V end lost 6 bases, the J end lost 1 base, and 15 bases lay between the germline ends. The CDR3 spells CASRPGDLSNTEAFF. CDR3 DNA sequence: TGTGCCAGCAGACCAGGGGATCTATCGAACACTGAAGCTTTCTTT.

This chain connects TRBV6-5 to TRBJ2-5; TRBD1 agrees at 9 bases. V trimming: 5 bases; J trimming: 5 bases; junction bases outside the gene matches: 6. Per germline, CDR1 MNHEY and CDR2 SVGAGI. The length of the CDR3 is 14 residues. The CDR3 sequence is CASSTTGGWETQYF. DNA of the CDR3: TGTGCCAGCAGTACTACAGGGGGCTGGGAGACCCAGTACTTC.

The CDR3 DNA follows: TGTGCCACCAGTGACCTAGGGGGAGAGGGCACAGATACGCAGTATTTT. It codes for CATSDLGGEGTDTQYF. This sequence joins TRBV24-1 and TRBJ2-3, with D perhaps TRBD1 (6 bases). Trimming took off 4 bases at V and 1 base at J, with 14 bases between the two ends. The CDR3 runs to 16 residues. Germline V gene data show CDR1 as KGHDR and CDR2 as SFDVKD.